The T cell receptor (beta chain) described here comes from a study of CD8 T cells in Susac syndrome. Random hexamers were used to reverse transcribe the RNA input (0.5 to 1 ug). TCRdb reanalysed the immunoSEQ multiplex PCR reads using MiXCR and keeps one entry per CDR3 protein. The table lists over 100,000 distinct CDR3 sequences, roughly 97% of them singletons. The sequencing sample was made of CD4+ T cells from PBMCs. The receptor was derived from a human donor in good health.

CDR3 sequence reads: CASSLVSVTRTYEQYF. CDR3 DNA sequence: TGCGCCAGCAGCTTGGTATCTGTGACTAGGACCTACGAGCAGTACTTC. The V gene is TRBV5-1, the J gene TRBJ2-7, with D possibly matching TRBD2 (6 bases). V gave up 0 bases and J gave up 2 bases, with 15 bases separating them. CDR1 is SGHRS and CDR2 is YFSETQ in the germline V gene. The CDR3 is made up of 16 amino acids.